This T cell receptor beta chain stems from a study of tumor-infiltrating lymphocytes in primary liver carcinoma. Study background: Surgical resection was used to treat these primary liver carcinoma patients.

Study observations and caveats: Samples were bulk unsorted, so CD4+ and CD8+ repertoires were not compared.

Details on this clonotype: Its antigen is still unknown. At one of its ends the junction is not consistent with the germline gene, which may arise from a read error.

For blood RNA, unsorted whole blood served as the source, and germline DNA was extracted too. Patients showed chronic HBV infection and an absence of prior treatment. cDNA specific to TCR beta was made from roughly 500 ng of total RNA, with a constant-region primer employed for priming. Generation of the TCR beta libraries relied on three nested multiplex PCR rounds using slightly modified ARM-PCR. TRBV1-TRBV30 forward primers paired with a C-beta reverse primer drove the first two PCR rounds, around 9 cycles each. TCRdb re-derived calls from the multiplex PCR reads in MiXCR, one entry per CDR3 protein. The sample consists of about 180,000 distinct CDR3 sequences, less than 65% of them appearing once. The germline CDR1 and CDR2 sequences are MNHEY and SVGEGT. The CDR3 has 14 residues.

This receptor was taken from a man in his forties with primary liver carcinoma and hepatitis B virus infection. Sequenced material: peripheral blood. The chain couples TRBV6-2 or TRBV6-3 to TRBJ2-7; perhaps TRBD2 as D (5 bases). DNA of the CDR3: TGTGCCGGCAGAAAAGGAGGAAGCTCCTACGAGCAGTACTTC. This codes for CAGRKGGSSYEQYF.